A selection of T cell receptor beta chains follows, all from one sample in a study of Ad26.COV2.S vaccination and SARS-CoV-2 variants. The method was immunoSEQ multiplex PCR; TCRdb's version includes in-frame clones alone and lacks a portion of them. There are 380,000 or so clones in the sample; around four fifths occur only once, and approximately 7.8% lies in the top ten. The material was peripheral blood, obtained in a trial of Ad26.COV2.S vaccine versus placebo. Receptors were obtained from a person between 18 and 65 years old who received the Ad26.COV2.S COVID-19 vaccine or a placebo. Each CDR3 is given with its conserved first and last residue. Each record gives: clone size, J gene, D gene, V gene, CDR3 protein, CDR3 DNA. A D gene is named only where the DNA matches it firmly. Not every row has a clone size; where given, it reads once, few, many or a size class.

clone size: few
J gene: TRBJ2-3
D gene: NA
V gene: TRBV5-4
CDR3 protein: CASSLGSREADTQYF
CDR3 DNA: TGTGCCAGCAGCTTGGGGTCCAGAGAGGCAGATACGCAGTATTTT

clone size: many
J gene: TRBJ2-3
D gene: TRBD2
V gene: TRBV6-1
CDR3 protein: CASSDLAGGEDTQYF
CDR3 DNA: TGTGCCAGCAGTGATCTAGCGGGAGGAGAAGATACGCAGTATTTT

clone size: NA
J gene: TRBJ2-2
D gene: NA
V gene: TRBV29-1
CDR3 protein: CSVGQGPGTGELFF
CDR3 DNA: TGCAGCGTTGGGCAGGGGCCGGGCACCGGGGAGCTGTTTTTT

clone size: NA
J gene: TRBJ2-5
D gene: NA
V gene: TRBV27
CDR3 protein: CASSFRGLFQETQYF
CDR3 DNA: TGTGCCAGCAGTTTCCGTGGGTTATTCCAAGAGACCCAGTACTTC

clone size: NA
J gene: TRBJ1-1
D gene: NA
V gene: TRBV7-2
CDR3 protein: CASSFVVNTEAFF
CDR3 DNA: TGTGCCAGCAGCTTCGTGGTGAACACTGAAGCTTTCTTT

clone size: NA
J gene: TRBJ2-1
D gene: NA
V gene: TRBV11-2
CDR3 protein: CASNVDISYNEQFF
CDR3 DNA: TGTGCCAGCAACGTGGACATCAGCTACAATGAGCAGTTCTTC

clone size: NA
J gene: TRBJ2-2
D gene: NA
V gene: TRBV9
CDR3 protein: CASSVDGRLGHGELFF
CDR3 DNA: TGTGCCAGCAGCGTAGACGGGCGGTTAGGGCACGGGGAGCTGTTTTTT

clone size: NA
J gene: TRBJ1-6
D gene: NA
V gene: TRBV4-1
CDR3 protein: CASSHVTARGRDSPLHF
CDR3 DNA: TGCGCCAGCAGCCACGTCACAGCTAGAGGGAGGGATTCACCCCTCCACTTT

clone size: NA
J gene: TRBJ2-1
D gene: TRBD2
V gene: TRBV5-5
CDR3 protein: CASSLAGTSAYNEQFF
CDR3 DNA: TGTGCCAGCAGCTTGGCCGGGACTAGCGCCTACAATGAGCAGTTCTTC

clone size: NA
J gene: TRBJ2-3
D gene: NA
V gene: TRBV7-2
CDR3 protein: CASSLRLASRGDTQYF
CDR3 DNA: TGTGCCAGCAGCTTAAGATTAGCCTCCCGGGGAGATACGCAGTATTTT

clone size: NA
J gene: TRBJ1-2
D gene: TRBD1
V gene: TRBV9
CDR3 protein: CASSPPTGRGYTF
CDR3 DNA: TGTGCCAGCAGCCCACCGACAGGGCGCGGCTACACCTTC

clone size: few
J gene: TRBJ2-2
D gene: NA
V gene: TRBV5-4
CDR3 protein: CASSLDRNTGELFF
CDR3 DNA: TGTGCCAGCAGCTTGGACAGGAACACCGGGGAGCTGTTTTTT

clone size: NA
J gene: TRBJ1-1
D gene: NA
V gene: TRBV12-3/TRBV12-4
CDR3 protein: CASSLAVNTEAFF
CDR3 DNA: TGTGCCAGCAGTTTGGCAGTTAACACTGAAGCTTTCTTT

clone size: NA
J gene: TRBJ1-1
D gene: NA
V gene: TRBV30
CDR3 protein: CAWSPDPESEAFF
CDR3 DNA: TGTGCCTGGAGCCCCGACCCCGAAAGTGAAGCTTTCTTT

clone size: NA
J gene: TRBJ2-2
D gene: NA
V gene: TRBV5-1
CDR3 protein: CASILVPEAGELFF
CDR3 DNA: TGCGCCAGCATCTTGGTCCCAGAAGCCGGGGAGCTGTTTTTT

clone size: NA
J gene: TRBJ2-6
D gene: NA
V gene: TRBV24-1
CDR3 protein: CATSDPAIAGANVLTF
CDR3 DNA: TGTGCCACCAGTGACCCAGCGATCGCCGGGGCCAACGTCCTGACTTTC

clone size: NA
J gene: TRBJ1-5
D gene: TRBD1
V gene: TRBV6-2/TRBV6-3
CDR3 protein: CASSPRGRQPQHF
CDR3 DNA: TGTGCCAGCAGTCCCAGGGGGAGGCAGCCCCAGCATTTT

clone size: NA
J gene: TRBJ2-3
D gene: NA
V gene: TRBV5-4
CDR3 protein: CATTVSVADTDTQYF
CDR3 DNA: TGTGCCACTACCGTTTCGGTGGCGGACACAGATACGCAGTATTTT

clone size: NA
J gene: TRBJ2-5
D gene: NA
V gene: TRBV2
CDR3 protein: CASSTQETQYF
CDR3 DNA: TGTGCCAGCAGCACTCAAGAGACCCAGTACTTC

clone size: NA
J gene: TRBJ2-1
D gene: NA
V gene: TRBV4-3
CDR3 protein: CASSQVGYNEQFF
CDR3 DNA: TGCGCCAGCAGCCAAGTGGGATACAATGAGCAGTTCTTC

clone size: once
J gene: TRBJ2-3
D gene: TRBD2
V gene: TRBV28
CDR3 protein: CASHLAGDTDTQYF
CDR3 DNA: TGTGCCAGCCACCTAGCGGGGGACACAGATACGCAGTATTTT

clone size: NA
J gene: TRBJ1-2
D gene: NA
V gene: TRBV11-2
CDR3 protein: CASSLGQPGYTF
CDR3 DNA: TGTGCCAGCAGCTTAGGGCAACCTGGCTACACCTTC

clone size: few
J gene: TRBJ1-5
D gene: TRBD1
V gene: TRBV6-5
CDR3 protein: CASSPQGGLIQPQHF
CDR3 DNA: TGTGCCAGCAGCCCCCAGGGGGGGCTGATTCAGCCCCAGCATTTT

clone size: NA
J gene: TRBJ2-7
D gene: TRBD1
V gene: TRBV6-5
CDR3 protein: CASTRGDRGPSEQYF
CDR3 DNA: TGTGCCAGCACCAGAGGGGACAGGGGTCCCTCCGAGCAGTACTTC

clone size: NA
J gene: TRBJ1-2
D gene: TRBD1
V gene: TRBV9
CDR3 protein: CASSVRTGRTYGYTF
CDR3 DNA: TGTGCCAGCAGCGTGAGGACAGGAAGGACATATGGCTACACCTTC

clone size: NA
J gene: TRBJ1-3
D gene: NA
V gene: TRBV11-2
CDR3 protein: CASSLGGAGTRNTIYF
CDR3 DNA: TGTGCCAGCAGCTTAGGGGGGGCCGGGACCAGAAACACCATATATTTT

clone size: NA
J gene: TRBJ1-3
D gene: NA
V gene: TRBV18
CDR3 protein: CASSGVQLRNTIYF
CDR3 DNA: TGTGCCAGCTCGGGCGTCCAGTTGAGAAACACCATATATTTT

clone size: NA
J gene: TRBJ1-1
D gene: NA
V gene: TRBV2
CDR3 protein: CASMLGGLNTEAFF
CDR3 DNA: TGTGCCAGCATGCTCGGAGGGTTGAACACTGAAGCTTTCTTT

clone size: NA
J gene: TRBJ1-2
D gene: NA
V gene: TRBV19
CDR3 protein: CASFADYGYTF
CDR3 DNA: TGTGCCAGTTTTGCGGACTATGGCTACACCTTC

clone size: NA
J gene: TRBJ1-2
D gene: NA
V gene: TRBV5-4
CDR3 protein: CASSLDRRNYGYTF
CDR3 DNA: TGTGCCAGCAGCTTGGACAGGAGAAACTATGGCTACACCTTC

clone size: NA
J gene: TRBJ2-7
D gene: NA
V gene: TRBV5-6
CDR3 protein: CASSLGPGEQYF
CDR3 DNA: TGTGCCAGCAGCTTAGGCCCTGGCGAGCAGTACTTC

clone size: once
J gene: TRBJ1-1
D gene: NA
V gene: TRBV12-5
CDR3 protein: CASGPRGEAFF
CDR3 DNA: TGTGCTAGTGGTCCCAGGGGTGAAGCTTTCTTT

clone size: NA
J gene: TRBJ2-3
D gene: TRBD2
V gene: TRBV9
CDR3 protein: CASSVGGLAGDTQYF
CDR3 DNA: TGTGCCAGCAGCGTAGGAGGACTAGCGGGGGATACGCAGTATTTT

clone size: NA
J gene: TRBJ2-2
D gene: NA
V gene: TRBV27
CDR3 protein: CASSLSSSTGELFF
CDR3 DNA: TGTGCCAGCAGTTTATCGAGTTCAACCGGGGAGCTGTTTTTT

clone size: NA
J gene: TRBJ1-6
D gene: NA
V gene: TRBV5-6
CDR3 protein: CASSWDRHNSPLHF
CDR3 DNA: TGTGCCAGCAGCTGGGACCGCCATAATTCACCCCTCCACTTT

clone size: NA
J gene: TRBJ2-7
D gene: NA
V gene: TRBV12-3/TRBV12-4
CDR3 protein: CASSGSYEQYF
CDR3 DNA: TGTGCCAGCAGTGGGTCCTACGAGCAGTACTTC

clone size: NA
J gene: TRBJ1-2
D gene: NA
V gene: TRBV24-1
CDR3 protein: CATSDSQQGENTF
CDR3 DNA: TGTGCCACCAGTGATTCTCAACAGGGTGAAAACACCTTC

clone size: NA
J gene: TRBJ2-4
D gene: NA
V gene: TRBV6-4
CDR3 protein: CASSEKGRKNIQYF
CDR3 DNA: TGTGCCAGCAGTGAAAAAGGGAGAAAAAACATTCAGTACTTC

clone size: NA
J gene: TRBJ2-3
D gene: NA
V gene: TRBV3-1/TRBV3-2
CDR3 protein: CASSQTGTRVDF
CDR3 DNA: TGTGCCAGCAGCCAGACCGGGACCCGTGTGGATTTT

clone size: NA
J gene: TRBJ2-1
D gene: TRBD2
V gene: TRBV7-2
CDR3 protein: CASSGHGTSGGNEQFF
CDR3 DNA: TGTGCCAGCAGCGGACACGGGACTAGCGGGGGTAATGAGCAGTTCTTC

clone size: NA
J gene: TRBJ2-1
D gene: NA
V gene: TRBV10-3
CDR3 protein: CAISDGEQFF
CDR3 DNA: TGTGCCATCAGTGACGGGGAGCAGTTCTTC

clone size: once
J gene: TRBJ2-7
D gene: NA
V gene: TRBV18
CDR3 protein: CASSLYDRTEQYF
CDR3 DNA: TGTGCCAGCTCACTTTACGACAGGACCGAGCAGTACTTC

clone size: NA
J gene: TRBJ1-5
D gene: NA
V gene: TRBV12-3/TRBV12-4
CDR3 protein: CASSLGQPQHF
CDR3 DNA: TGTGCCAGCAGTTTGGGTCAGCCCCAGCATTTT

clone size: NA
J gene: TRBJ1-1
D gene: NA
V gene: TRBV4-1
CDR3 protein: CASSPRGDGVMNTEAFF
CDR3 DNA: TGCGCCAGCAGCCCACGAGGTGATGGAGTCATGAACACTGAAGCTTTCTTT

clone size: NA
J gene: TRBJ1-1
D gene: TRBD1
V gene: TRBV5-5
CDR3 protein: CASSGTGGHNTEAFF
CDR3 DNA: TGTGCCAGCAGCGGGACAGGGGGCCACAACACTGAAGCTTTCTTT